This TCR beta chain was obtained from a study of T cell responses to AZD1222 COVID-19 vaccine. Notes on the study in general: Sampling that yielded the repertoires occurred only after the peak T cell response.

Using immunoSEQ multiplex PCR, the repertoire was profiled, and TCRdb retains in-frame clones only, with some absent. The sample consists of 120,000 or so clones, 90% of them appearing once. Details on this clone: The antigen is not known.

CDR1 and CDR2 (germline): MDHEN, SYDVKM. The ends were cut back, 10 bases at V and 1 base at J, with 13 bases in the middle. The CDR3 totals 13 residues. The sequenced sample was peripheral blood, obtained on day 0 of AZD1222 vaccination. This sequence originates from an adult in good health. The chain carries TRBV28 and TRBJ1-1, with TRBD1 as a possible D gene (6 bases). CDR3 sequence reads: CATRQEPNTEAFF. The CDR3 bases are TGTGCCACCCGACAGGAGCCGAACACTGAAGCTTTCTTT.